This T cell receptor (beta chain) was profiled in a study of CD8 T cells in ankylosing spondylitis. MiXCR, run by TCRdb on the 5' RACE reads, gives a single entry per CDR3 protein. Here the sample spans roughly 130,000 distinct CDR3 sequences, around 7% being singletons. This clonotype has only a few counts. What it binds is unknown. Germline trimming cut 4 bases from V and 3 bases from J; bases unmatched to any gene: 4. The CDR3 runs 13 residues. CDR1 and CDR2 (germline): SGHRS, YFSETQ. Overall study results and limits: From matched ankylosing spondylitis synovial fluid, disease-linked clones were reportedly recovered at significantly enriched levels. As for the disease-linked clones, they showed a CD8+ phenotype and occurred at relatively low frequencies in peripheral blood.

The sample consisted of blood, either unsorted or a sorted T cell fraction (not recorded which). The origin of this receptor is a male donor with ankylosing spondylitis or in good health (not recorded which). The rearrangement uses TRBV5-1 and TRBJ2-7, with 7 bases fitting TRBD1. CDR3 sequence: CASSPGQLYEQYF. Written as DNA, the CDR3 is TGCGCCAGCAGCCCGGGACAGCTCTACGAGCAGTACTTC. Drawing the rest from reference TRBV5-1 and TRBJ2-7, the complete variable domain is KAGVTQTPRYLIKTRGQQVTLSCSPISGHRSVSWYQQTPGQGLQFLFEYFSETQRNKGNFPGRFSGRQFSNSRSEMNVSTLELGDSALYLCASSPGQLYEQYFGPGTRLTVT.